This entry concerns a single TCR beta chain. Its target is unknown. Every bulk PBMC sample received the same 350 ng of DNA. Sequencing used immunoSEQ multiplex PCR; TCRdb keeps in-frame clones, though not all of them. There are over 9,000 clones in the sample; approximately 81% occur only once, and roughly 15% lies in the top ten. This sample was included in a study of blood T cell dynamics during melanoma immunotherapy. Study at large: First-line therapy was either pembrolizumab or nivolumab with ipilimumab for metastatic melanoma.

As to time point: week 3, after first cycle of checkpoint inhibitor. Patients had no prior systemic cancer treatment, immunosuppressants or other active cancers. The CDR3 spans 15 residues. Per the germline V gene, CDR1 is LNHDA and CDR2 is SQIVND (reference sequence). The trim removed 6 bases at V and 4 bases at J, leaving 10 bases unmatched. Study outcomes and limitations: The study could not tell melanoma-specific clones from general immune activation.

The sequences come from blood, collected from a patient treated with checkpoint blockade. This receptor was obtained from a human donor with melanoma. This chain links TRBV19 with TRBJ1-2; the match to TRBD1 covers 8 bases. This CDR3 reads CASRTRDRPPYGYTF. CDR3 bases: TGTGCCAGTAGGACTCGGGACAGGCCTCCCTATGGCTACACCTTC.